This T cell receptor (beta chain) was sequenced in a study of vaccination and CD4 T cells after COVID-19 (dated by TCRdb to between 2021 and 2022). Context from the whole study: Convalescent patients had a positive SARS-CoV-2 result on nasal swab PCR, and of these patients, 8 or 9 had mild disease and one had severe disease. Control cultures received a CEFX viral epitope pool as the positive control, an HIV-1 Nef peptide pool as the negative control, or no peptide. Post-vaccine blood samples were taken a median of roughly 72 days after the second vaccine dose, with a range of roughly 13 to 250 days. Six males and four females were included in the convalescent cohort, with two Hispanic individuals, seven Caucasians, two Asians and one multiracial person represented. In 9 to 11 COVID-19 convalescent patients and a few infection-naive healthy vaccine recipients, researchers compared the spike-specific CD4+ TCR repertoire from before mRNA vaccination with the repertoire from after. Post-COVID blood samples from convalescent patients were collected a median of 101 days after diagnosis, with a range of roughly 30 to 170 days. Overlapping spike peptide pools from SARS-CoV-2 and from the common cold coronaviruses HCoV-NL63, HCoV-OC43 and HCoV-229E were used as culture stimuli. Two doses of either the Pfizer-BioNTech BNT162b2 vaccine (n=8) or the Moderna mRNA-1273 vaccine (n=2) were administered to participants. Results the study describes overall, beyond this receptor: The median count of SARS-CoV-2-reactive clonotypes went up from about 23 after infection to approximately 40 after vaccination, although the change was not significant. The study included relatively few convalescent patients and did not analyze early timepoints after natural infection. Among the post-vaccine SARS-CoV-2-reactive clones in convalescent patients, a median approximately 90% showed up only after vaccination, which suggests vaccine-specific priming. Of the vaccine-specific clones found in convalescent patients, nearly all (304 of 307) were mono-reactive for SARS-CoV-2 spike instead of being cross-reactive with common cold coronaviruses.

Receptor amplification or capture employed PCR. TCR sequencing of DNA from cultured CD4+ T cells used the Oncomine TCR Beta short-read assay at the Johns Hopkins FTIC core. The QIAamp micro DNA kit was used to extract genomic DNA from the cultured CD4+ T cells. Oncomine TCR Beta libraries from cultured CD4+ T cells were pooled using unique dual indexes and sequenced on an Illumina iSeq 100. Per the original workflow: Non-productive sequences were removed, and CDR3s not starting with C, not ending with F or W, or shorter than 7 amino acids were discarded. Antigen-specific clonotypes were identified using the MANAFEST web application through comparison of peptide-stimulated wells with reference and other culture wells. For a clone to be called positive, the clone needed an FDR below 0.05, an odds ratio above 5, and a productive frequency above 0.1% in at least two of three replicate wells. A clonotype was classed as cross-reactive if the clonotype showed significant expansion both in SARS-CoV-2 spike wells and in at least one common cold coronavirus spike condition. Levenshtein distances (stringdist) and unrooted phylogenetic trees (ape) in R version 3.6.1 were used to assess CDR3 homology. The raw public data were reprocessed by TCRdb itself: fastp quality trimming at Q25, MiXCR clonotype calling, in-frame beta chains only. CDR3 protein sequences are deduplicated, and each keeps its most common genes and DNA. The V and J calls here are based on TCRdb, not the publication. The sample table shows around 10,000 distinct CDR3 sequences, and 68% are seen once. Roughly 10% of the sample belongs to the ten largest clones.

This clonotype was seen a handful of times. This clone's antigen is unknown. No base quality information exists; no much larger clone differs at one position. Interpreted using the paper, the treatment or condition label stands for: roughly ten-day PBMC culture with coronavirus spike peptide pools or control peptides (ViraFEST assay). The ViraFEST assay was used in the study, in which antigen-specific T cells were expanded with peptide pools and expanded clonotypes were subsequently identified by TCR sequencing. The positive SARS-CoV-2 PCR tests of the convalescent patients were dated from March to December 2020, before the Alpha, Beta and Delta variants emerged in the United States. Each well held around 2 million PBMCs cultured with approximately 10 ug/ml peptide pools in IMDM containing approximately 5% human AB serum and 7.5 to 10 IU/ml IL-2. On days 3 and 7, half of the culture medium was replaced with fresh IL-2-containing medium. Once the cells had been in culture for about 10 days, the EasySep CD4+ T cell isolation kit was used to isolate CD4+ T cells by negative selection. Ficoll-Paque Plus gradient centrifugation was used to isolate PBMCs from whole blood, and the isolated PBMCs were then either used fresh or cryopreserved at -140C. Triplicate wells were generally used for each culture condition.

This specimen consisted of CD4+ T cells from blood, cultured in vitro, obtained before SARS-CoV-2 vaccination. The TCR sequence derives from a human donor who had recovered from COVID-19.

The nucleotides are TGCAGTGCTAGAGGACTAGCGGGAGGGCCCTACAATGAGCAGTTCTTC. This yields the protein CSARGLAGGPYNEQFF. The chain is made from TRBV20-1 and TRBJ2-1, and TRBD2 matches 14 of the central bases. From the germline V gene (reference sequence), CDR1 is DFQATT and CDR2 is SNEGSKA. Germline trimming: 1 base from V, 2 bases from J; junction bases outside gene matches: 1. Taken from cysteine to phenylalanine, the CDR3 has 16 residues. Of all the DNA, just the CDR3 is kept, 48 bases in frame from base 1.